Listed below are T cell receptor beta chains from one sample, sequenced in a study of metastatic and nonmetastatic thyroid tumors. TCRdb reprocessed the PCR reads using MiXCR. The data contain roughly 6,500 clones, about 32% of them seen just once; the ten biggest clones take up 40% to 50%. The sequenced sample was tumor tissue. The receptors were gathered from a female donor with papillary thyroid cancer or a benign thyroid nodule (not recorded which). Some clones in this sample may be carry-over from other donors' samples. Both conserved end residues are part of each CDR3.

cdr3_length	v_call	j_call	cdr3_aa
13	TRBV6-2/TRBV6-3	TRBJ2-7	CASSYAESYEQYF
14	TRBV6-1	TRBJ1-1	CASSFRGMNTEAFF
17	TRBV2	TRBJ2-2	CASRAGTGRMNTGELFF
16	TRBV20-1	TRBJ2-2	CSAAFPGLAGAGELFF
14	TRBV5-5	TRBJ1-2	CASSLGSAFPGYTF
13	TRBV5-1	TRBJ2-5	CASSSMYQETQYF
15	TRBV6-5	TRBJ2-7	CASSYTIDGSYEQYF
15	TRBV19	TRBJ1-6	CASMNREVRNSPLHF
15	TRBV6-5	TRBJ2-3	CASSYAGVGTDTQYF
16	TRBV27	TRBJ2-1	CASSSRTGSSYNEQFF
14	TRBV20-1	TRBJ2-7	CSARGGISDYEQYF
15	TRBV14	TRBJ2-1	CASSPQGPSYNEQFF
16	TRBV9	TRBJ1-6	CASSVVGSGLNSPLHF
15	TRBV2	TRBJ1-1	CASSEFWGPNTEAFF
13	TRBV12-3/TRBV12-4	TRBJ1-5	CASSLNRYQPQHF
14	TRBV12-3/TRBV12-4	TRBJ1-4	CASSPGQGDEKLFF
18	TRBV11-2	TRBJ2-1	CASSLRTSGSFTYNEQFF
12	TRBV20-1	TRBJ2-5	CTLRTSQETQYF
12	TRBV30	TRBJ2-1	CAWLGLQNEQFF
18	TRBV20-1	TRBJ2-7	CSARDYTGRTSHSYEQYF
13	TRBV6-1	TRBJ1-1	CASSFRGSTEAFF
16	TRBV11-3	TRBJ2-7	CASSLGGETGRYEQYF
15	TRBV4-3	TRBJ2-5	CASSPARGRAGTQYF
16	TRBV5-1	TRBJ2-3	CASSLDLRSRTDTQYF
13	TRBV30	TRBJ1-2	CAWSVPQRGGYTF
14	TRBV27	TRBJ1-1	CASSGTGGSTEAFF
17	TRBV7-2	TRBJ2-1	CASSLAPSGGALDEQFF
15	TRBV6-1	TRBJ1-1	CASRDQREGSNEAFF
16	TRBV28	TRBJ1-3	CASSRYREFSGNTIYF
16	TRBV14	TRBJ2-1	CASSQDSGQGDNEQFF
14	TRBV20-1	TRBJ2-1	CSASSGTTFDEQFF
14	TRBV5-4	TRBJ2-3	CASSLIQETDTQYF
13	TRBV29-1	TRBJ1-1	CSVDGGMNTEAFF
14	TRBV5-1	TRBJ2-2	CASRNPGGHGELFF
15	TRBV12-3/TRBV12-4	TRBJ2-3	CASSLGISSTDTQYF
11	TRBV7-8	TRBJ2-1	CASTLGGEQFF
13	TRBV30	TRBJ2-2	CAWSVGNTGELFF
17	TRBV20-1	TRBJ2-2	CSGGRTGYSGDTGELFF
12	TRBV24-1	TRBJ1-2	CATSPGSYGYTF
14	TRBV28	TRBJ2-1	CASRTLQIYNEQFF
14	TRBV5-4	TRBJ1-3	CASSSYKAGNTIYF
14	TRBV15	TRBJ2-1	CATSSPEVLDEQFF
13	TRBV7-6	TRBJ2-2	CASSWTKTGELFF
16	TRBV11-2	TRBJ2-2	CASSLSSGSVGGELFF
15	TRBV19	TRBJ1-1	CASSIRQGMNTEAFF
14	TRBV30	TRBJ1-1	CAWNRDRGDTEAFF
15	TRBV7-9	TRBJ2-2	CASRPRAGAGGELFF
14	TRBV7-2	TRBJ2-7	CASRDLGFSYEQYF
15	TRBV12-3/TRBV12-4	TRBJ2-2	CASSSQGFNTGELFF
15	TRBV14	TRBJ1-1	CASSQIQGGFTEAFF
13	TRBV27	TRBJ1-1	CASKYRARAEAFF
15	TRBV7-2	TRBJ2-7	CASSLGLAESYEQYF